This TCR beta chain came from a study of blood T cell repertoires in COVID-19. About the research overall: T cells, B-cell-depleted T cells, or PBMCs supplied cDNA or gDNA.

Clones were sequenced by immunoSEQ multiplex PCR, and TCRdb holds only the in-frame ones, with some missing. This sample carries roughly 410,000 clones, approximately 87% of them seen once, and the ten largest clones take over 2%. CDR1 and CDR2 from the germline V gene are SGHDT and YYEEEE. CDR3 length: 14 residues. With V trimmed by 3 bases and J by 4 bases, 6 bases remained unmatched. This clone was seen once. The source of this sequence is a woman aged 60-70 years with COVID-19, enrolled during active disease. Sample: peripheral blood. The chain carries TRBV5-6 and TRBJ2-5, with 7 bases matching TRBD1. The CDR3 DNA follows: TGTGCCAGCAGCTCAGACAGACAGGGAGAGACCCAGTACTTC. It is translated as CASSSDRQGETQYF.